The 22 T cell receptor beta chains presented below share a single source sample, sequenced in a study of OX40 agonist ivuxolimab in advanced cancers. Some clones are missing from TCRdb's copy, which holds only in-frame ones; the method was immunoSEQ multiplex PCR. The table shows 70,000 to 90,000 clones, with roughly 89% occurring only once. Source: CD4+ or CD8+ T cells sorted from blood, taken in a trial of the OX40 agonist ivuxolimab. The receptors were gathered from an adult with an advanced solid tumor such as melanoma, head and neck, liver or kidney cancer.

The V gene is TRBV7-6, the J gene TRBJ2-7; 7 bases agree with TRBD2. The CDR3 covers 12 residues. V dropped 4 bases and J dropped 6; count of bases not matched to a gene: 3. Germline CDR1 is SGHVS and CDR2 is FNYEAQ. The CDR3 DNA sequence: TGTGCCAGCAGCTCGGGGACTATCGAGCAGTACTTC. This sequence encodes CASSSGTIEQYF. Looking up the rest from reference TRBV7-6 and TRBJ2-7 gives the full variable domain: GAGVSQSPRYKVTKRGQDVALRCDPISGHVSLYWYRQALGQGPEFLTYFNYEAQQDKSGLPNDRFSAERPEGSISTLTIQRTEQRDSAMYRCASSSGTIEQYFGPGTRLTVT.

V and J are TRBV25-1 and TRBJ2-7, with 7 bases that match TRBD1. Unmatched junction bases numbered 5, after V lost 5 bases and J lost 7 bases. The germline gives CDR1 MGHDK, CDR2 SYGVNS. The CDR3 runs to 12 residues. The CDR3 DNA follows: TGTGCCAGCAGTTTTACAGGGGAAGAGCAGTACTTC. Translating it yields CASSFTGEEQYF.

This chain links TRBV7-9 with TRBJ2-7; D gene ambiguous. V lost 5 bases and J lost 3, with 17 bases in between. From germline, CDR1 is SEHNR and CDR2 FQNEAQ (reference sequence). The CDR3 has 15 amino acids. This chain's CDR3 is CASSPPGSASYEQYF. In nucleotides, the CDR3 is TGTGCCAGCAGCCCCCCTGGGTCAGCAAGCTACGAGCAGTACTTC.

The chain joins TRBV5-4 to TRBJ2-6, with D perhaps being TRBD1 or TRBD2 (7 bases each). CDR1 is SGHNT and CDR2 is YYREEE in the germline V gene (reference sequence). This CDR3 is 17 amino acids long. The germline V and J ends were trimmed by 0 bases and 3 bases, with 13 bases remaining between them. CDR3 nucleotide sequence: TGTGCCAGCAGCTTGGCCAGGGGGGGTGGTGGGGCCAACGTCCTGACTTTC. It encodes CASSLARGGGGANVLTF.

The DNA of the CDR3 is TGTGCCAGCCACTCGGGGACAAACTACGAGCAGTACTTC. Its protein product is CASHSGTNYEQYF. The genes are TRBV28 and TRBJ2-7; tentative D call: TRBD1 (6 bases). The CDR3 totals 13 residues. V shed 8 bases and J shed 3 bases, with 14 bases lying between them. Germline assignment: CDR1 MDHEN and CDR2 SYDVKM. Together with reference TRBV28 and TRBJ2-7, the CDR3 gives the full variable domain: DVKVTQSSRYLVKRTGEKVFLECVQDMDHENMFWYRQDPGLGLRLIYFSYDVKMKEKGDIPEGYSVSREKKERFSLILESASTNQTSMYLCASHSGTNYEQYFGPGTRLTVT.

The CDR3 protein is CASSSPTVNTEAFF. CDR3 sequence (DNA): TGTGCCAGCAGTAGCCCGACAGTGAACACTGAAGCTTTCTTT. V and J are TRBV6-5 and TRBJ1-1; D is possibly TRBD1 (5 bases). In germline, CDR1 is MNHEY, CDR2 SVGAGI. V lost 5 bases to trimming and J lost 0 bases, with 10 bases between them. The CDR3 consists of 14 residues.

The chain recombines TRBV10-3 with TRBJ2-5; a weak D match, TRBD2 (6 bases). The CDR3 is 14 residues long. V was shortened by 3 bases and J by 4 bases, with 12 bases between the two germline ends. Germline V CDR1 and CDR2: ENHRY, SYGVKD. The CDR3 region has the DNA TGTGCCATCAGTGACGGAGGGGAGAGAGAGACCCAGTACTTC. It codes for CAISDGGERETQYF.

The chain is built from TRBV5-4 and TRBJ1-1, with D hard to call. CDR3 length: 15 residues. Trimming stripped 2 bases from V and 4 bases from J, with 15 bases between. The germline CDR1 and CDR2 sequences are SGHNT and YYREEE (reference sequence). CDR3 coding DNA: TGTGCCAGCAGCTTACCTACAGCCATGAGCACTGAAGCTTTCTTT. Its translation: CASSLPTAMSTEAFF.

The CDR3 sequence is CASSLGQGTQYF. The CDR3 DNA reads TGCGCCAGCAGCCTTGGACAAGGCACGCAGTATTTT. This chain links TRBV5-1 with TRBJ2-3; D might be TRBD1 (5 bases). The CDR3 contains 12 residues. The ends were cut back, 4 bases at V and 9 bases at J, with 12 bases in the middle. Germline V lookup: CDR1 SGHRS, CDR2 YFSETQ.

V usage is TRBV18 and J usage is TRBJ2-1, with D unclear. The CDR3 sequence is 16 residues long. Trimming shortened V by 2 bases and J by 0 bases, and 11 bases separated the two germline ends. Germline assignment: CDR1 KGHSH and CDR2 LQKENI. In DNA form, the CDR3 reads TGTGCCAGCTCACCAATTAAAGGCTCCTCCTACAATGAGCAGTTCTTC. Protein: CASSPIKGSSYNEQFF.

In its sample, this clone was seen a few times. V usage is TRBV5-1 and J usage is TRBJ1-1, with no clear D. The length of the CDR3 is 15 residues. CDR1 SGHRS and CDR2 YFSETQ come from the germline V gene. V lost 0 bases, J lost 1 base, and 10 bases lay in between. This chain's CDR3 is CASSLDAPENTEAFF. CDR3 DNA: TGCGCCAGCAGCTTGGATGCCCCGGAGAACACTGAAGCTTTCTTT.

This chain connects TRBV7-3 to TRBJ2-7; D uncertain. V lost 2 bases, J lost 3 bases, and 5 bases lay in between. The CDR3 is 12 amino acids. Germline V CDR1 and CDR2: SGHTA, FQGTGA. CDR3 DNA: TGTGCCAGCAGCTTAGGCGTCTACGAGCAGTACTTC. It specifies CASSLGVYEQYF.

This clone was observed a few times. This sequence joins TRBV6-4 and TRBJ2-7; D unclear. The CDR3 consists of 15 residues. Between the trimmed V and J ends, which lost 4 bases and 4 bases, there was a span of 17 bases. CDR1 MRHNA and CDR2 SNTAGT come from the germline V gene. The CDR3 loop reads CASSGLWPWAYEQYF. CDR3 bases: TGTGCCAGCAGTGGCCTTTGGCCATGGGCTTACGAGCAGTACTTC.

This clone was found once. The chain couples TRBV6-4 to TRBJ2-1, with D maybe TRBD1 (6 bases). CDR3 length: 16 residues. V gave up 4 bases and J gave up 1 base, with 14 bases separating them. Germline assignment: CDR1 MRHNA and CDR2 SNTAGT. The DNA of the CDR3 is TGTGCCAGCAGTGGGATCAGGGGTAGGTCCTACAATGAGCAGTTCTTC. This translates into CASSGIRGRSYNEQFF.

This clone was seen once. J is TRBJ2-5 and V is TRBV5-6; the D is unclear. The CDR3 has 13 amino acids. The V end was cut by 3 bases, the J end by 5 bases, with 11 bases between. Per germline, CDR1 SGHDT and CDR2 YYEEEE. CDR3 sequence (DNA): TGTGCCAGCAGCTCAACCCCGGTGGAGACCCAGTACTTC. Its protein is CASSSTPVETQYF.

In nucleotides, the CDR3 is TGTGCCAGCAGCTCCCGGGACAGGTCATCCTACGAGCAGTACTTC. Translation gives CASSSRDRSSYEQYF. The V and J genes are TRBV7-2 and TRBJ2-7; the match to TRBD1 covers 8 bases. This CDR3 is built from 15 residues. Germline CDR1 SGHTA, CDR2 FQGNSA. The trim removed 4 bases at V and 1 base at J, leaving 6 bases unmatched. Combining the CDR3 with reference TRBV7-2 and TRBJ2-7 gives the whole variable domain GAGVSQSPSNKVTEKGKDVELRCDPISGHTALYWYRQSLGQGLEFLIYFQGNSAPDKSGLPSDRFSAERTGGSVSTLTIQRTQQEDSAVYLCASSSRDRSSYEQYFGPGTRLTVT.

The chain is built from TRBV19 and TRBJ1-1, with TRBD1 as a possible D gene (6 bases). The V end was cut by 6 bases, the J end by 3 bases, with 20 bases between. The CDR3 is made up of 16 amino acids. Looked up from germline, CDR1 is LNHDA and CDR2 is SQIVND (reference sequence). This chain's CDR3 is CASRSTGMGTDTEAFF. In DNA form, the CDR3 reads TGTGCCAGTAGATCTACAGGGATGGGGACGGACACTGAAGCTTTCTTT.

V usage is TRBV27 and J usage is TRBJ1-6, with a weak D call TRBD1 (6 bases). V lost 4 bases and J lost 10, with 11 bases in between. Germline V gene sequence: CDR1 MNHEY, CDR2 SMNVEV (reference sequence). The CDR3 consists of 13 residues. CDR3 protein: CASSWTAISPLHF. As DNA, the CDR3 is TGTGCCAGCAGTTGGACAGCGATATCACCCCTCCACTTT.

This clone is a singleton in its sample. This sequence joins TRBV2 and TRBJ2-7, with D unclear. This CDR3 contains 13 residues. V lost 5 bases, J lost 6 bases, and 14 bases lay in between. Germline V lookup: CDR1 SNHLY, CDR2 FYNNEI. In DNA, the CDR3 is TGTGCCAGCAGTATTACAGAACTCGGCGAGCAGTACTTC. This codes for CASSITELGEQYF.

Of note for this clone: This sample includes further DNA sequences coding for the same CDR3. This rearrangement joins TRBV7-3 to TRBJ2-1; 9 bases map to TRBD2. Trimming took 0 bases from V and 8 from J; bases not matched to a gene: 5. The CDR3 loop spans 15 amino acids. Germline CDR1 and CDR2: SGHTA and FQGTGA. CDR3 amino acids: CASSLTPAGGYEQFF. CDR3 DNA sequence: TGTGCCAGCAGCTTAACCCCGGCGGGAGGGTATGAGCAGTTCTTC.

This clone appeared a few times. The V gene is TRBV28, the J gene TRBJ2-1; 8 nucleotides align to TRBD1. V dropped 6 bases and J dropped 6; count of bases not matched to a gene: 7. The CDR3 spans 14 residues. The germline CDR1 and CDR2 sequences are MDHEN and SYDVKM. DNA of the CDR3: TGTGCCAGCAGACGACTAGACAGGGGCAATGAGCAGTTCTTC. It yields the protein CASRRLDRGNEQFF.

This sequence joins TRBV5-1 and TRBJ2-7, with 9 positions matching TRBD1. CDR1 and CDR2 from the germline V gene are SGHRS and YFSETQ. The V gene end was trimmed by 4 bases and the J gene end by 4 bases; junction bases not matched to a gene: 3. The CDR3 totals 13 residues. The CDR3 is CASSIQGAYEQYF. CDR3 DNA: TGCGCCAGCAGCATACAGGGGGCGTACGAGCAGTACTTC.